One and the same sample provided the 21 T cell receptor beta chains below, sequenced in a study of control samples from healthy donors and cancer patients. Sequenced by immunoSEQ multiplex PCR; TCRdb stores in-frame clones only, minus some. The top ten clones hold 1.1% to 1.5% of a sample with fewer than 200,000 clones, 90% of them seen once. Sequenced input: blood. Receptors were obtained from a woman aged 45-60 years in good health.

The V gene is TRBV20-1, the J gene TRBJ1-5; 7 nucleotides align to TRBD1. The CDR3 consists of 11 residues. CDR1 DFQATT and CDR2 SNEGSKA come from the germline V gene (reference sequence). Unmatched junction bases numbered 1, after V lost 5 bases and J lost 6 bases. CDR3 DNA: TGCAGTGCTCAGGGGGTTCAGCCCCAGCATTTT. Its protein product is CSAQGVQPQHF.

The chain links TRBV5-1 to TRBJ2-5; D not resolved. The CDR3 runs to 13 residues. Trimming cost V 0 bases and J 5 bases, with 8 bases left between them. Germline CDR1 reads SGHRS; CDR2 reads YFSETQ. This CDR3 is CASSLGGSETQYF. The CDR3 DNA reads as TGCGCCAGCAGCTTGGGGGGTTCGGAGACCCAGTACTTC.

The V call is TRBV7-3, the J call TRBJ2-1, with D hard to call. The length of the CDR3 is 14 residues. Trimming stripped 5 bases from V and 9 bases from J, with 17 bases between. The V gene's germline CDR1 is SGHTA and CDR2 FQGTGA. The CDR3 spells CASSPLKVPSEQFF. In DNA form, the CDR3 reads TGTGCCAGCAGCCCGTTAAAGGTCCCGAGTGAGCAGTTCTTC.

The chain is built from TRBV18 and TRBJ2-5; TRBD1 or TRBD2 may be the D gene (7 bases each). Germline assignment: CDR1 KGHSH and CDR2 LQKENI. The CDR3 is made up of 16 amino acids. V lost 3 bases, J lost 5 bases, and 19 bases lay in between. The CDR3: CASSPSSGGVVETQYF. In nucleotides, the CDR3 is TGTGCCAGCTCACCCTCGTCAGGGGGGGTTGTGGAGACCCAGTACTTC.

This chain links TRBV5-1 with TRBJ2-1; D remains ambiguous. The CDR3 sequence is 13 residues long. The germline CDR1 and CDR2 sequences are SGHRS and YFSETQ. Trimming took 1 base from V and 8 from J, leaving 10 bases between them. CDR3 DNA sequence: TGCGCCAGCAGCTTGACAGCCTTAGATGAGCAGTTCTTC. Its protein is CASSLTALDEQFF.

This sequence joins TRBV7-9 and TRBJ1-5; D is undetermined. Germline CDR1 and CDR2: SEHNR and FQNEAQ (reference sequence). CDR3 length equals 13 residues. The V gene lost 3 bases and the J gene lost 8 bases, with 11 bases spanning the gap. CDR3 residues: CASSFSGSEPQHF. As DNA, the CDR3 is TGTGCCAGCAGCTTTTCCGGGAGTGAGCCCCAGCATTTT.

The V and J genes are TRBV2 and TRBJ1-4; perhaps TRBD1 as D (6 bases). CDR1 and CDR2 (germline): SNHLY, FYNNEI. V was pared by 6 bases and J by 5 bases, with 16 bases between. This CDR3 contains 15 residues. CDR3 amino acids: CASSLIAGGNEKLFF. CDR3 nucleotide sequence: TGTGCCAGCAGCCTCATCGCTGGGGGCAATGAAAAACTGTTTTTT.

The rearrangement joins TRBV7-2 to TRBJ1-2; 8 bases map to TRBD1. J gave up 4 bases and V 1 base, and 2 bases lay outside the gene matches. There are 14 residues in the CDR3. Germline loops: CDR1 SGHTA, CDR2 FQGNSA. CDR3 protein: CASSLGQGTYGYTF. The CDR3 DNA sequence: TGTGCCAGCAGCTTAGGACAGGGGACCTATGGCTACACCTTC. Full variable domain (missing parts from reference TRBV7-2 and TRBJ1-2): GAGVSQSPSNKVTEKGKDVELRCDPISGHTALYWYRQSLGQGLEFLIYFQGNSAPDKSGLPSDRFSAERTGGSVSTLTIQRTQQEDSAVYLCASSLGQGTYGYTFGSGTRLTVV.

In DNA form, the CDR3 reads TGTGCCAGCAGTTTAACCAGGGGCAAGGATCAGCCCCAGCATTTT. Translating it yields CASSLTRGKDQPQHF. V gene TRBV27 combines with J gene TRBJ1-5; perhaps TRBD1 as D (6 bases). The V gene's germline CDR1 is MNHEY and CDR2 SMNVEV (reference sequence). The length of the CDR3 is 15 residues. V was shortened by 2 bases and J by 5 bases, with 13 bases between the two germline ends.

The V call is TRBV9, the J call TRBJ2-5; 10 bases fit TRBD2. V lost 9 bases to trimming and J lost 5 bases; unmatched junction nucleotides: 7. The CDR3 covers 13 residues. CDR1 and CDR2 (germline): SGDLS, YYNGEE. The CDR3 DNA is TGTGCCACCAGTCCGGGACTAGCGGAGACCCAGTACTTC. Residues: CATSPGLAETQYF.

The rearrangement joins TRBV4-3 to TRBJ1-1; D is undetermined. V lost 1 base and J lost 6, with 9 bases in between. This CDR3 comprises 13 residues. Germline V gives CDR1 LGHNA, CDR2 YSLEER. The CDR3 reads CASSQGVRAEAFF. CDR3 in DNA: TGCGCCAGCAGCCAAGGAGTAAGGGCTGAAGCTTTCTTT.

The chain employs TRBV7-6 and TRBJ2-1; 11 bases line up with TRBD2. The germline V gene has CDR1 SGHVS and CDR2 FNYEAQ. The junction had 7 bases not matched to a gene; V was cut back by 8 bases and J by 1 base. The CDR3 totals 16 residues. For the CDR3, the DNA is TGTGCCAGCGTTCTATCTAGCGGGGGGTCCTACAATGAGCAGTTCTTC. Its translation: CASVLSSGGSYNEQFF. The full variable domain, rest sourced from reference TRBV7-6 and TRBJ2-1, is GAGVSQSPRYKVTKRGQDVALRCDPISGHVSLYWYRQALGQGPEFLTYFNYEAQQDKSGLPNDRFSAERPEGSISTLTIQRTEQRDSAMYRCASVLSSGGSYNEQFFGPGTRLTVL.

The chain carries TRBV9 and TRBJ2-6; 8 nucleotides match TRBD2. There are 18 residues in the CDR3. V shed 0 bases and J 1 base; nucleotides not matched to a gene: 6. Germline V lookup: CDR1 SGDLS, CDR2 YYNGEE. CDR3 sequence (DNA): TGTGCCAGCAGCGTAGGAGCGGGGGCGCTTTCTGGGGCCAACGTCCTGACTTTC. Residues: CASSVGAGALSGANVLTF.

The genes are TRBV7-2 and TRBJ2-2; either TRBD1 or TRBD2 may fit D (6 bases each). The V end lost 5 bases, the J end lost 6 bases, and 16 bases lay between the germline ends. Germline-derived CDR1 and CDR2 are SGHTA and FQGNSA. The CDR3 sequence is 15 residues long. The CDR3 DNA reads TGTGCCAGCAGCGCCCATCGGGGGCCGGCCGGGGAGCTGTTTTTT. As protein: CASSAHRGPAGELFF.

The rearrangement links TRBV5-1 to TRBJ2-7; no clear D gene. Germline loops: CDR1 SGHRS, CDR2 YFSETQ. V was cut by 0 bases and J by 5 bases, with 15 bases left in between. CDR3 length equals 15 residues. CDR3 loop: CASSLGNLDFNEQYF. CDR3 DNA: TGCGCCAGCAGCTTGGGGAATTTGGATTTTAACGAGCAGTACTTC.

The J gene is TRBJ2-1, the V gene TRBV6-6, with TRBD2 matching 7 bases. The CDR3 spans 16 residues. Germline V lookup: CDR1 MNHNY, CDR2 SVGAGI (reference sequence). The trim removed 2 bases at V and 5 bases at J, leaving 9 bases unmatched. The CDR3 DNA is TGTGCCAGCAGTTACCCCTGGCGGGGGAGGCACAATGAGCAGTTCTTC. This translates into CASSYPWRGRHNEQFF.

In regard to this clone: The same CDR3 is also encoded by other DNA sequences in this sample. This chain links TRBV7-6 with TRBJ2-5; 7 bases match TRBD2. CDR1 is SGHVS, CDR2 FNYEAQ, per germline. This CDR3 has 15 amino acids. The V and J ends lost 3 bases and 5 bases, in that order; junction bases with no gene match: 9. CDR3 protein: CASSLFAGVGETQYF. The CDR3 DNA reads as TGTGCCAGCAGCTTGTTCGCGGGGGTGGGCGAGACCCAGTACTTC. The full variable domain, rest sourced from reference TRBV7-6 and TRBJ2-5, is GAGVSQSPRYKVTKRGQDVALRCDPISGHVSLYWYRQALGQGPEFLTYFNYEAQQDKSGLPNDRFSAERPEGSISTLTIQRTEQRDSAMYRCASSLFAGVGETQYFGPGTRLLVL.

This chain uses TRBV7-3 with TRBJ2-1, with unresolved D. CDR1 and CDR2 (germline): SGHTA, FQGTGA. With 2 bases removed from V and 7 bases from J, the gap between germline ends came to 9 bases. This CDR3 is built from 13 residues. This chain's CDR3 is CASSLLSGNEQFF. CDR3 sequence (DNA): TGTGCCAGCAGCTTACTTTCTGGGAATGAGCAGTTCTTC.

The chain is built from TRBV7-2 and TRBJ2-1; the D gene is possibly TRBD2 (6 bases). Germline assignment: CDR1 SGHTA and CDR2 FQGNSA. The V gene lost 8 bases and the J gene lost 4 bases, with 15 bases spanning the gap. This CDR3 region has 14 residues. The DNA of the CDR3 is TGTGCCAGCGCCGGGGCTAGCGCTTACAATGAGCAGTTCTTC. Its protein product is CASAGASAYNEQFF.

The chain combines TRBV10-1 with TRBJ1-1; D uncertain. V gave up 8 bases and J gave up 4 bases, with 11 bases separating them. Germline V lookup: CDR1 WNHNN, CDR2 SYGVQD (reference sequence). The length of the CDR3 is 12 residues. The DNA of the CDR3 is TGCGCCAGCTCCCGATCGGGCACTGAAGCTTTCTTT. It specifies CASSRSGTEAFF.

The chain joins TRBV7-9 to TRBJ2-1; TRBD2 agrees at 9 bases. With V trimmed by 3 bases and J by 5 bases, 2 bases remained unmatched. Germline V gene sequence: CDR1 SEHNR, CDR2 FQNEAQ (reference sequence). This CDR3 contains 14 residues. The CDR3 sequence: CASSLAGGDNEQFF. CDR3 DNA: TGTGCCAGCAGCTTGGCGGGGGGGGACAATGAGCAGTTCTTC.